The sequence of this TCR beta chain was determined in a study of blood T cell repertoires in COVID-19. Turning to the study itself: T cells, B-cell-depleted T cells, or PBMCs provided the cDNA or gDNA that served as material.

From germline, CDR1 is GTSNPN and CDR2 SVGIG (reference sequence). V trimming: 2 bases; J trimming: 6 bases; junction bases outside the gene matches: 10. The CDR3 sequence is 15 residues long. Study processing details: Reference gene primer amplification yielded estimated nucleated cell counts. Clones were sequenced by immunoSEQ multiplex PCR, and TCRdb holds only the in-frame ones, with some missing. The V and J calls and clone size are taken from that table; D and trimming were inferred from the DNA. Counted here are 150,000 to 200,000 clones, about nine tenths occurring once; the ten biggest clones make up roughly 26%.

The TCR comes from a man between 60 and 75 years old with acute or convalescent COVID-19. The sequenced sample was peripheral blood. The rearrangement links TRBV30 to TRBJ1-2, with 9 nucleotides matching TRBD1. CDR3: CAWSLWDREGDGYTF. The CDR3 DNA reads TGTGCCTGGAGTCTCTGGGACAGGGAGGGGGATGGCTACACCTTC.